Shown below are 20 T cell receptor beta chains from a single sample sequenced in a study of cytotoxic CD8 clonotypes in ibrutinib-treated CLL. The table came from immunoSEQ multiplex PCR; TCRdb's copy has only in-frame clones and leaves some out. The table has about 16,000 clones, approximately 71% seen once. Sequences were derived from PBMCs, sampled before ibrutinib treatment. All receptors come from a human donor with chronic lymphocytic leukemia.

This clone was seen only once. The V and J genes are TRBV27 and TRBJ2-1; 14 nucleotides align to TRBD2. The CDR3 loop spans 17 amino acids. Trimming at V came to 4 bases and at J to 7 bases, leaving 9 bases not matched to a gene. Germline CDR1 and CDR2: MNHEY and SMNVEV (reference sequence). The CDR3 protein is CASSSGLAGGVWNEQFF. The CDR3 DNA is TGTGCCAGCAGTTCCGGACTAGCGGGGGGCGTTTGGAATGAGCAGTTCTTC.

The rearrangement links TRBV7-3 to TRBJ2-6; 13 nucleotides match TRBD2. Trimming removed 4 bases from V and 0 bases from J; junction bases left unmatched: 3. The CDR3 length is 18 residues. The germline CDR1 and CDR2 sequences are SGHTA and FQGTGA. The CDR3 is CASSSGLAGISGANVLTF. CDR3 DNA: TGTGCCAGCAGCTCGGGACTAGCGGGGATCTCTGGGGCCAACGTCCTGACTTTC. Complete variable domain (other parts from reference TRBV7-3 and TRBJ2-6): GAGVSQTPSNKVTEKGKYVELRCDPISGHTALYWYRQSLGQGPEFLIYFQGTGAADDSGLPNDRFFAVRPEGSVSTLKIQRTERGDSAVYLCASSSGLAGISGANVLTFGAGSRLTVL.

This clone was picked up a small number of times. The chain employs TRBV2 and TRBJ1-1; 8 nucleotides line up with TRBD1. This CDR3 has 13 amino acids. J gave up 11 bases and V 7 bases, and 12 bases lay outside the gene matches. CDR1 is SNHLY and CDR2 is FYNNEI in the germline V gene. CDR3 DNA sequence: TGTGCCAGCATTCCGGGACAGGTGCATCTGGCTTTCTTT. Encoded protein: CASIPGQVHLAFF.

This clone rates as medium-sized. This sequence joins TRBV14 and TRBJ1-2, with 7 bases fitting TRBD1. The CDR3 extends over 17 amino acids. J was trimmed by 4 bases and V by 4 bases; bases with no gene match: 15. The germline gives CDR1 SGHDN, CDR2 FVKESK. CDR3 sequence (DNA): TGTGCCAGCAGCCTAAATCACGAGGGGGCAAGTATCTATGGCTACACCTTC. Translating it yields CASSLNHEGASIYGYTF.

Only one count was recorded for this clone. The V gene is TRBV5-4, the J gene TRBJ2-2; D ambiguous. V was shortened by 0 bases and J by 7 bases, with 19 bases between the two germline ends. The germline V gene has CDR1 SGHNT and CDR2 YYREEE (reference sequence). CDR3 size: 17 residues. DNA for the CDR3: TGTGCCAGCAGCTTGGACTCGAGAAGAACTCTCGGCGGGGAGCTGTTTTTT. Translated, it gives CASSLDSRRTLGGELFF.

This clone was detected only a few times. This chain connects TRBV10-2 to TRBJ2-1, with D possibly TRBD2 on 6 matching bases. The CDR3 loop spans 13 amino acids. Trimming left V 8 bases short and J 8 bases short, with 16 bases between. From germline, CDR1 is WSHSY and CDR2 SAAADI. The CDR3 nucleotides read TGCGCCAGCGGGGACTGGGGAAAGGATGAGCAGTTCTTC. It is translated as CASGDWGKDEQFF.

This clone has just a few counts. V and J are TRBV12-2 and TRBJ1-6; the table assigns TRBD1, which was not confirmed against the DNA. TRBV12-2 is described as a pseudogene. The CDR3 has 14 residues. The CDR3 sequence is CASRRDRGYSPLHF. As DNA, the CDR3 is TGTGCAAGTCGCCGGGACAGGGGGTATTCACCCCTCCACTTT.

V gene TRBV5-5 combines with J gene TRBJ1-2, with D maybe TRBD1 (5 bases). CDR3 size: 15 residues. V was shortened by 3 bases and J by 3 bases, with 15 bases between the two germline ends. CDR1 is SGHKS and CDR2 is YYEKEE in the germline V gene (reference sequence). Written as DNA, the CDR3 is TGTGCCAGCAGCTCTGACCCCGGGACCCACTATGGCTACACCTTC. It specifies CASSSDPGTHYGYTF.

The rearrangement uses TRBV30 and TRBJ1-1; unclear D gene. The V end was cut by 0 bases, the J end by 0 bases, with 8 bases between. CDR3 length: 14 amino acids. In germline, CDR1 is GTSNPN, CDR2 SVGIG (reference sequence). CDR3 sequence reads: CAWSVQSLNTEAFF. CDR3 DNA: TGTGCCTGGAGTGTACAATCCCTGAACACTGAAGCTTTCTTT.

The chain links TRBV4-1 to TRBJ2-7, with TRBD1 as a possible D gene (6 bases). CDR3 length equals 13 residues. Trimming took 4 bases from V and 4 from J, leaving 11 bases between them. The V gene's germline CDR1 is MGHRA and CDR2 YSYEKL. The CDR3 region is CASSLYQGYEQYF. The CDR3 bases are TGCGCCAGCAGCCTTTACCAGGGGTACGAGCAGTACTTC.

This sequence joins TRBV4-1 and TRBJ2-7, with a tentative D call TRBD1 (6 bases). The CDR3 consists of 14 residues. Germline CDR1 MGHRA, CDR2 YSYEKL. V lost 1 base and J 5 bases, leaving 12 bases between the germline ends. Here the CDR3 reads CASSQAWGPNEQYF. The CDR3 coding sequence is TGCGCCAGCAGCCAAGCATGGGGGCCCAACGAGCAGTACTTC.

This clone occurred a few times. Relative to the germline gene, one junction end is altered; a read error may explain this. V and J are TRBV7-7 and TRBJ2-1; weak D call: TRBD1 (6 bases). This CDR3 region has 14 residues. Germline assignment: CDR1 SSHAT and CDR2 FNYEAQ (reference sequence). The CDR3 reads CASSSTDSADEQFF. The CDR3 DNA reads as TGTGCTAGCAGCTCTACGGACAGCGCCGATGAGCAGTTCTTC. Together with reference TRBV7-7 and TRBJ2-1, the CDR3 gives the full variable domain: GAGVSQSPRYKVTKRGQDVTLRCDPISSHATLYWYQQALGQGPEFLTYFNYEAQPDKSGLPSDRFSAERPEGSISTLTIQRTEQRDSAMYRCASSSTDSADEQFFGPGTRLTVL.

The chain uses TRBV4-3 and TRBJ2-1; 8 positions match TRBD2. The length of the CDR3 is 17 residues. The germline V gene has CDR1 LGHNA and CDR2 YSLEER. V shed 0 bases and J 7 bases; nucleotides not matched to a gene: 11. The CDR3 region is CASSQDRMAGGRNEQFF. The CDR3 nucleotides are TGCGCCAGCAGCCAAGATCGGATGGCGGGGGGTAGGAATGAGCAGTTCTTC.

This clone has a single count. The chain has TRBV11-2 and TRBJ2-2; D is perhaps TRBD1 (6 bases). Trimming took 7 bases from V and 0 from J, leaving 12 bases between them. CDR3 length: 15 residues. Per germline, CDR1 SGHAT and CDR2 FQNNGV. CDR3 sequence (DNA): TGTGCCAGCACTCCTAGGGGGTCGAACACCGGGGAGCTGTTTTTT. It codes for CASTPRGSNTGELFF. The full variable domain, rest sourced from reference TRBV11-2 and TRBJ2-2, is EAGVAQSPRYKIIEKRQSVAFWCNPISGHATLYWYQQILGQGPKLLIQFQNNGVVDDSQLPKDRFSAERLKGVDSTLKIQPAKLEDSAVYLCASTPRGSNTGELFFGEGSRLTVL.

This chain connects TRBV10-1 to TRBJ1-1, with 7 positions matching TRBD1. V lost 9 bases, J lost 8 bases, and 21 bases stayed unmatched. The CDR3 extends over 16 amino acids. Germline V CDR1 and CDR2: WNHNN, SYGVQD (reference sequence). The CDR3 DNA sequence: TGCGCCAGTAGCGGTGCAGGGGGACAAGATATTAAAGAAGCTTTCTTT. This gives the protein CASSGAGGQDIKEAFF.

This chain connects TRBV5-1 to TRBJ2-7; D is perhaps TRBD2 (7 bases). With 0 bases removed from V and 4 bases from J, the gap between germline ends came to 14 bases. Germline V gene sequence: CDR1 SGHRS, CDR2 YFSETQ. CDR3 length: 15 residues. The DNA for the CDR3 is TGCGCCAGCAGCTTGGTGTGGGGAGGGGGTTACGAGCAGTACTTC. This codes for CASSLVWGGGYEQYF.

This chain joins TRBV7-8 and TRBJ2-5; no firm D call. Trimming removed 2 bases at V and 0 bases at J, with 13 bases between. Germline V gene lookup returns CDR1 SGHVS and CDR2 FQNEAQ. CDR3 length equals 16 residues. Here the CDR3 reads CASSLSPGPYQETQYF. The CDR3, as DNA: TGTGCCAGCAGCTTATCCCCGGGTCCCTACCAAGAGACCCAGTACTTC.

The chain links TRBV21-1 to TRBJ1-3; the table's D call, TRBD1, was not checked against the DNA. TRBV21-1 constitutes a pseudogene. This CDR3 region has 14 residues. The CDR3 reads CASTKRTVGNTIYF. The CDR3 region has the DNA TGTGCCAGCACTAAAAGGACAGTTGGAAACACCATATATTTT.

This clone appeared once. V is TRBV9 and J is TRBJ2-7, with no clear D. V gave up 0 bases and J gave up 2 bases, with 3 bases separating them. This CDR3 region has 12 residues. CDR1 is SGDLS and CDR2 is YYNGEE in the germline V gene. The CDR3 DNA is TGTGCCAGCAGCGTAGTAGCCTACGAGCAGTACTTC. This codes for CASSVVAYEQYF.

The chain uses TRBV5-1 and TRBJ1-6, with 7 bases that match TRBD1. The germline V gene has CDR1 SGHRS and CDR2 YFSETQ. CDR3 length: 15 residues. V shed 3 bases and J 8 bases; nucleotides not matched to a gene: 8. CDR3 in DNA: TGCGCCAGCAGCTCTACCGGGACAGTAGATTCACCCCTCCACTTT. This encodes CASSSTGTVDSPLHF. The full variable domain, with the rest looked up from reference TRBV5-1 and TRBJ1-6, is KAGVTQTPRYLIKTRGQQVTLSCSPISGHRSVSWYQQTPGQGLQFLFEYFSETQRNKGNFPGRFSGRQFSNSRSEMNVSTLELGDSALYLCASSSTGTVDSPLHFGNGTRLTVT.